The source of this T cell receptor (beta chain) is a study of T cell repertoires in cytomegalovirus infection. Overall study results and limits: CMV carriers having the relevant HLA were flagged by cumulative public TCR beta family frequency. Ex vivo, HLA-C-restricted CMV-specific TCR beta clonotypes prevailed over the rest of the response.

TCRdb re-called the reads with MiXCR, one entry per CDR3 protein. The table has 200,000 to 300,000 distinct CDR3 sequences, roughly an eighth seen once. This CDR3 has 16 residues. Germline CDR1 MGHRA, CDR2 YSYEKL. The V end was cut by 0 bases, the J end by 10 bases, with 18 bases between. Comment on this clonotype: Its antigen is unidentified.

The gene calls are TRBV4-1 and TRBJ1-4; D not certain. This TCR came from a human donor in good health (CMV status not recorded). Some clones in this sample may be carry-over from other donors' samples. Sequencing was performed on PBMCs. The CDR3 DNA sequence: TGCGCCAGCAGCCAAGATTCATTGTCGCAGGTTGGAAAACTGTTTTTT. It encodes CASSQDSLSQVGKLFF.